The source of this TCR beta chain is a study of blood T cell repertoires in COVID-19. With 6 bases clipped from V and 2 bases from J, the junction kept 1 base outside the gene matches. Germline V lookup: CDR1 MRHNA, CDR2 SNTAGT. The CDR3 consists of 14 residues. Assay used: immunoSEQ multiplex PCR; TCRdb lists only in-frame clones, some missing. This table holds about 48,000 clones, about three quarters found once. Input material: peripheral blood. The V and J genes are TRBV6-4 and TRBJ2-5; 12 nucleotides agree with TRBD1. The TCR sequence derives from a human donor with active or convalescent COVID-19. The donor label of this sample is uncertain. This CDR3 reads CASRGQGAQETQYF. The CDR3 coding sequence is TGTGCCAGCAGGGGACAGGGGGCACAAGAGACCCAGTACTTC.